This T cell receptor beta chain derives from a study of cytomegalovirus exposure and HLA in healthy donors. Study conclusions and caveats: The study labeled 150 to 200 TCR beta chains cytomegalovirus-associated. In an earlier analysis, productive rearrangement rates for most beta V segments clustered near 87% or 30%.

There are 15 residues in the CDR3. Germline V lookup: CDR1 SGHRS, CDR2 YFSETQ. V lost 4 bases and J lost 4; bases outside the gene matches: 10. Points on this clone: Its antigen is as yet unknown.

The PCR ran on 60 Vbeta and 13 Jbeta primers. The repertoire was sequenced with immunoSEQ multiplex PCR; TCRdb's copy has only in-frame clones and lacks some. This sample has approximately 160,000 clones, with around 80% found just once. The sequencing sample was made of PBMCs. The V and J genes are TRBV5-1 and TRBJ1-1; 7 nucleotides match TRBD1. The TCR sequence derives from a middle-aged woman in good health and CMV-seropositive. CDR3 sequence (DNA): TGCGCCAGCAGCCGAGACGGACAGGTGGCCACTGAAGCTTTCTTT. Its translation: CASSRDGQVATEAFF.